This paragraph reports one TCR beta chain. Its antigen is unknown. No much larger clonotype is one base removed from it; base qualities were not supplied. The data were obtained in a study of siplizumab effects on memory and regulatory T cells (dated by TCRdb to the late 2010s). Some background on the complete study: The effect of the anti-CD2 antibody siplizumab on alloreactive T-cell subsets was examined in allogeneic mixed lymphocyte reactions constructed from human PBMCs.

The library was prepared using the immunoSEQ multiplex PCR assay. Approximately 10^5 TCR templates per sample were assayed on the deep sequencing platform. Genomic DNA extracted from sorted T cells was the material used for TCRbeta CDR3 sequencing. As for the original processing: Clonal analysis of TCRbeta CDR3 data was done in the R programming language. Unstimulated samples were compared with post-reaction CFSE-low samples to define alloreactive CD4+ and CD8+ clones. Regulatory or non-regulatory origin was assigned to alloreactive CD4+ clones by matching of sequences to sorted unstimulated Treg and non-Treg repertoires. The source is immuneACCESS, and TCRdb retained only in-frame sequences with V and J called. Part of the clones is not carried over; for the studies checked, unresolved V genes explain less than half of this, and the remainder is unexplained. V and J calls and clone size follow that table, whereas D and trimming were derived from the DNA. This sample holds roughly 69,000 clones; roughly 80% were observed only once. Approximately 3.8% of the sample is taken by the ten largest.

Per the germline V gene (reference sequence), LNHDA is the CDR1 and SQIVND is the CDR2. The germline ends are 9 bases apart after V is trimmed by 1 base and J by 0 bases. The CDR3 runs 15 amino acids, cysteine and phenylalanine included. Only the CDR3 portion is preserved as DNA: 45 bases, with reading frame beginning at the first base. Overall results and qualifications from the work: Unstimulated naive T cells appeared to be more diverse than memory T cells, and naive cells seemed to make a substantial contribution to the alloresponse. Whether proliferating Tregs from siplizumab cultures were suppressive was not functionally confirmed. The cumulative frequency of alloreactive sequences traceable to unstimulated CD4+ memory T cells was significantly reduced by siplizumab. Because sequences below about 10^-5 frequency were poorly captured, only a minor fraction of alloreactive clones could be mapped to unstimulated subsets. In reactions with siplizumab, an average of approximately 69% of mappable alloreactive CD4+ clones were Treg-derived, compared with roughly 26% in control reactions. A naive or memory phenotype could not be assigned to roughly 75-96% of proliferating CD4+ or CD8+ clones.

In addition, sequencing in three donor pairs included unstimulated CD8+ effector memory subsets alongside CD4+ naive, CD8+ naive, CD8+ TEMRA and CD4+ memory subsets. Sorted unstimulated T cells and proliferating T cells recovered from mixed lymphocyte reactions underwent TCRbeta CDR3 sequencing. Fresh whole blood from around 11 HLA-typed healthy donors was used to isolate PBMCs. The TCR comes from a human donor in good health. The specimen sequenced was memory CD4+ T cells sorted from blood. In the paper's terms, the cell subset or site label means: unstimulated CD4+ memory T cells. This chain joins TRBV19 to TRBJ1-2; 5 matching bases give a weak D call of TRBD1. The CDR3 protein is CASSIVGDSNYGYTF. The DNA sequence is given as TGTGCCAGTAGTATAGTGGGGGATTCTAACTATGGCTACACCTTC.